These 32 T cell receptor beta chains were all obtained from the same sample, sequenced in a study of response to subunit inactivated influenza vaccine. TCRdb re-derived calls from the RT-PCR reads in MiXCR, one entry per CDR3 protein. The data show about 700,000 distinct CDR3 sequences, with about 15% seen just once and 7.5% to 8% held by the top ten. The source material was PBMCs from blood, sampled 14 to 15 days before vaccination. The receptors were sampled from a man aged 50 or older who received an inactivated influenza vaccine.

The chain joins TRBV12-3 or TRBV12-4 to TRBJ2-1; no definite D call. Trimming cost V 7 bases and J 6 bases, with 13 bases left between them. The CDR3 extends over 13 amino acids. This CDR3 is CASIGPRSNEQFF. The CDR3 DNA sequence: TGTGCCAGCATAGGACCCCGAAGCAATGAGCAGTTCTTC.

This clonotype was observed at least ten times. A read error may account for a junction end that differs from germline. The CDR3 reads CASSSGQANTEAFF. The CDR3, as DNA: TGTGCCAGCAGTTCTGGGCAGGCGAACACTGAAGCTTTCTTT. The chain has TRBV5-1 and TRBJ1-1, with no clear D. The CDR3 loop spans 14 amino acids. Germline V gives CDR1 SGHRS, CDR2 YFSETQ.

This clonotype was seen only a few times. This sequence joins TRBV20-1 and TRBJ2-3; D unresolved. V was pared by 7 bases and J by 0 bases, with 14 bases between. This CDR3 spans 14 amino acids. Per germline, CDR1 DFQATT and CDR2 SNEGSKA (reference sequence). The CDR3 DNA reads as TGCAGTGTTGACTCTAAATCTAGCACAGATACGCAGTATTTT. Translated, it gives CSVDSKSSTDTQYF.

This clonotype came up a few times. The genes are TRBV12-3 or TRBV12-4 and TRBJ1-4; TRBD1 might be the D (5 bases). V was pared by 5 bases and J by 8 bases, with 18 bases between. CDR3 length: 15 residues. The CDR3 DNA reads as TGTGCCAGCAGTGACCGAAGGGGTTACGGAGAAAAACTGTTTTTT. This gives the protein CASSDRRGYGEKLFF.

This clonotype has at least ten counts. The chain joins TRBV24-1 to TRBJ1-2; TRBD1 agrees at 8 bases. V lost 3 bases and J lost 6; bases outside the gene matches: 5. This CDR3 is 14 amino acids long. The germline V gene encodes CDR1 KGHDR and CDR2 SFDVKD. This CDR3 reads CATSDPDREDGYTF. In DNA form, the CDR3 reads TGTGCCACCAGTGATCCGGACAGGGAGGATGGCTACACCTTC.

This clonotype showed up many times. The chain uses TRBV15 and TRBJ2-3; 11 bases align to TRBD1. The CDR3 is 17 residues long. Germline CDR1 is LNHNV and CDR2 is YYDKDF (reference sequence). With V trimmed by 5 bases and J by 6 bases, 13 bases remained unmatched. The CDR3 coding sequence is TGTGCCACCAGCGGAAGGCCCGGACAGGGGGCATATGATACGCAGTATTTT. Translation: CATSGRPGQGAYDTQYF.

This clonotype was counted a few times. Here the CDR3 DNA reads TGTGCCAGCAGTTTCTCTAGGGGAGAGAACTATGGCTACACCTTC. Protein: CASSFSRGENYGYTF. V usage is TRBV12-3 or TRBV12-4 and J usage is TRBJ1-2, with a possible D match to TRBD1 (5 bases). V dropped 3 bases and J dropped 2 bases, with 13 bases sitting between them. The length of the CDR3 is 15 residues.

The genes are TRBV20-1 and TRBJ1-5; 7 positions agree with TRBD1. The CDR3 consists of 14 residues. Unmatched junction bases numbered 6, after V lost 1 base and J lost 6 bases. Germline V lookup: CDR1 DFQATT, CDR2 SNEGSKA (reference sequence). CDR3 in amino acids: CSARGQGSGQPQHF. The CDR3 bases are TGCAGTGCTAGAGGACAGGGATCGGGTCAGCCCCAGCATTTT.

This chain joins TRBV20-1 and TRBJ2-1; 11 bases agree with TRBD2. The germline V gene has CDR1 DFQATT and CDR2 SNEGSKA (reference sequence). This CDR3 contains 15 residues. V lost 3 bases to trimming and J lost 4 bases; unmatched junction nucleotides: 5. The CDR3 DNA reads as TGCAGTGCTAGGGCTAGCGGGGGGCGTTACAATGAGCAGTTCTTC. Amino acids: CSARASGGRYNEQFF.

In this sample, this clonotype turned up a few times. V is TRBV12-3 or TRBV12-4 and J is TRBJ1-3; D remains ambiguous. Between the trimmed V and J ends, which lost 4 bases and 0 bases, there was a span of 7 bases. This CDR3 is 14 amino acids long. CDR3 DNA: TGTGCCAGCAGTTCCCCTGCCTCTGGAAACACCATATATTTT. It specifies CASSSPASGNTIYF.

This clonotype has at least ten counts. The CDR3 protein is CASSPPGSGSFQETQYF. As DNA, the CDR3 is TGTGCCAGCAGTCCCCCGGGTAGCGGGAGCTTCCAAGAGACCCAGTACTTC. The rearrangement uses TRBV27 and TRBJ2-5, with 9 positions matching TRBD2. This CDR3 contains 17 residues. The junction had 11 bases not matched to a gene; V was cut back by 5 bases and J by 1 base. CDR1 is MNHEY and CDR2 is SMNVEV in the germline V gene (reference sequence).

This chain uses TRBV20-1 with TRBJ2-3; TRBD1 aligns across 12 bases. The CDR3 covers 16 residues. Germline V gene data show CDR1 as DFQATT and CDR2 as SNEGSKA (reference sequence). The V and J ends lost 0 bases and 11 bases, in that order; junction bases with no gene match: 12. The DNA of the CDR3 is TGCAGTGCTAGAGATCAAGGGGGACAGGGGGCAACGGGGCAGTATTTT. It encodes CSARDQGGQGATGQYF.

This CDR3 reads CASSPGVSSTDTQYF. CDR3 DNA sequence: TGTGCCAGCAGCCCCGGGGTGTCTTCCACAGATACGCAGTATTTT. V and J are TRBV5-6 and TRBJ2-3; tentatively, D is TRBD2 (5 bases). Germline V lookup: CDR1 SGHDT, CDR2 YYEEEE. Trimming took off 4 bases at V and 2 bases at J, with 14 bases between the two ends. CDR3 length: 15 amino acids.

The V and J genes are TRBV6-4 and TRBJ2-7, with D perhaps TRBD1 (7 bases). Between the trimmed V and J ends, which lost 3 bases and 4 bases, there was a span of 13 bases. This CDR3 contains 14 residues. Germline V lookup: CDR1 MRHNA, CDR2 SNTAGT. CDR3 amino acids: CASSEQGGGYEQYF. The CDR3 DNA sequence: TGTGCCAGCAGTGAGCAGGGGGGAGGATACGAGCAGTACTTC.

The V and J genes are TRBV5-1 and TRBJ2-7; either TRBD1 or TRBD2 may fit D (5 bases each). Germline CDR1 is SGHRS and CDR2 is YFSETQ. Trimming stripped 4 bases from V and 2 bases from J, with 19 bases between. This CDR3 has 16 residues. In DNA form, the CDR3 reads TGCGCCAGCAGCATATACTCCGGGACGGTTACCTACGAGCAGTACTTC. It yields the protein CASSIYSGTVTYEQYF.

The sample holds a few counts of this clonotype. V is TRBV20-1 and J is TRBJ2-1; 9 bases align to TRBD1. Germline values: CDR1 DFQATT, CDR2 SNEGSKA (reference sequence). V shed 5 bases and J 2 bases; nucleotides not matched to a gene: 7. The CDR3 is 15 residues long. The CDR3 DNA is TGCAGTGCTGTAACCGGGACAGGGACCTACAATGAGCAGTTCTTC. This translates into CSAVTGTGTYNEQFF.

The V call is TRBV6-1, the J call TRBJ2-7; no clear D gene. The V end lost 2 bases, the J end lost 3 bases, and 14 bases lay between the germline ends. Germline loops: CDR1 MNHNS, CDR2 SASEGT. The CDR3 is 15 amino acids. The CDR3 region is CASSEYKAGRYEQYF. The CDR3 region has the DNA TGTGCCAGCAGTGAATACAAGGCTGGTCGCTACGAGCAGTACTTC.

This rearrangement joins TRBV6-2 or TRBV6-3 to TRBJ2-7, with 8 bases that match TRBD2. The trim removed 6 bases at V and 4 bases at J, leaving 11 bases unmatched. The CDR3 runs to 15 residues. Germline CDR1 reads MNHEY; CDR2 reads SVGEGT. The CDR3 sequence is CASRKSGGREYEQYF. CDR3 nucleotide sequence: TGTGCCAGCAGGAAAAGCGGGGGACGAGAATACGAGCAGTACTTC.

The V and J genes are TRBV20-1 and TRBJ1-1; D perhaps matches TRBD1 (5 bases). The CDR3 has 13 residues. The V gene's germline CDR1 is DFQATT and CDR2 SNEGSKA (reference sequence). Between the trimmed V and J ends, which lost 5 bases and 1 base, there was a span of 11 bases. CDR3 sequence reads: CSAEGWRNTEAFF. The CDR3 DNA reads as TGCAGTGCTGAGGGGTGGCGGAACACTGAAGCTTTCTTT.

This clonotype was picked up a small number of times. The chain combines TRBV5-6 with TRBJ1-2; D not certain. Between the trimmed V and J ends, which lost 3 bases and 4 bases, there was a span of 22 bases. The CDR3 has 17 residues. CDR1 is SGHDT, CDR2 YYEEEE, per germline. CDR3 protein: CASSSLRLDLHAYGYTF. DNA for the CDR3: TGTGCCAGCAGCTCCCTTCGGCTCGACCTTCACGCCTATGGCTACACCTTC.

V gene TRBV12-3 or TRBV12-4 combines with J gene TRBJ2-3; a weak D match, TRBD2 (6 bases). The CDR3 contains 14 residues. With 3 bases removed from V and 6 bases from J, the gap between germline ends came to 13 bases. The CDR3 region is CASSLLLAADTQYF. CDR3 bases: TGTGCCAGCAGTTTGCTACTAGCCGCGGATACGCAGTATTTT.

V is TRBV5-1 and J is TRBJ1-1, with a weak D call TRBD1 (5 bases). The CDR3 runs 15 residues. The ends were cut back, 4 bases at V and 1 base at J, with 14 bases in the middle. CDR1 is SGHRS and CDR2 is YFSETQ in the germline V gene. The CDR3 is CASSGVQGRNTEAFF. The CDR3 DNA is TGCGCCAGCAGCGGGGTCCAGGGACGGAACACTGAAGCTTTCTTT.

In its sample, this clonotype was seen a few times. The chain couples TRBV4-1 to TRBJ1-1, with a possible D match to TRBD1 (6 bases). The germline V and J ends were trimmed by 3 bases and 0 bases, with 14 bases remaining between them. This CDR3 has 16 residues. The germline gives CDR1 MGHRA, CDR2 YSYEKL. This CDR3 reads CASSHPGGGMNTEAFF. DNA of the CDR3: TGCGCCAGCAGCCACCCCGGCGGGGGCATGAACACTGAAGCTTTCTTT.

The J gene is TRBJ2-5, the V gene TRBV7-9; unclear D gene. This CDR3 region has 14 residues. Germline values: CDR1 SEHNR, CDR2 FQNEAQ (reference sequence). V lost 2 bases to trimming and J lost 0 bases, with 7 bases between them. The CDR3: CASSLPSDQETQYF. The CDR3, as DNA: TGTGCCAGCAGCTTACCGTCGGACCAAGAGACCCAGTACTTC.

This clonotype has more than one count but fewer than ten. The V gene is TRBV28, the J gene TRBJ1-4; the D is unclear. Looked up from germline, CDR1 is MDHEN and CDR2 is SYDVKM. The CDR3 contains 13 residues. CDR3 nucleotide sequence: TGTGTCCAGTTGGGATTCCGAAATGAAAAACTGTTTTTT. This codes for CVQLGFRNEKLFF.

The chain links TRBV28 to TRBJ2-5, with D tentatively TRBD1 (6 bases). Trimming removed 6 bases at V and 1 base at J, with 18 bases between. From germline, CDR1 is MDHEN and CDR2 SYDVKM. This CDR3 contains 16 residues. This CDR3 reads CASRQQGRGLQETQYF. CDR3 DNA sequence: TGTGCCAGCAGACAGCAAGGCAGGGGTCTCCAAGAGACCCAGTACTTC.

The CDR3 DNA sequence: TGTGCCAGCAGCTCCAGCGGGAGCCTCAATGAGCAGTTCTTC. It codes for CASSSSGSLNEQFF. This chain uses TRBV11-3 with TRBJ2-1, with 8 bases lining up with TRBD2. The V segment lost 4 bases and the J segment 6 bases; nucleotides outside the gene matches: 5. Germline V gene lookup returns CDR1 SGHNT and CDR2 YENEEA. There are 14 residues in the CDR3. The full variable domain, in which reference TRBV11-3 and TRBJ2-1 provide the parts outside the CDR3, is EAGVVQSPRYKIIEKKQPVAFWCNPISGHNTLYWYLQNLGQGPELLIRYENEEAVDDSQLPKDRFSAERLKGVDSTLKIQPAELGDSAVYLCASSSSGSLNEQFFGPGTRLTVL.

This clonotype was recorded at least ten times. The V and J genes are TRBV28 and TRBJ1-4, with 11 bases that match TRBD1. V lost 3 bases, J lost 8 bases, and 5 bases stayed unmatched. The germline V gene has CDR1 MDHEN and CDR2 SYDVKM. This CDR3 region has 15 residues. CDR3 region: CASSFGTGGREKLFF. For the CDR3, the DNA is TGTGCCAGCAGTTTCGGGACAGGGGGTCGGGAAAAACTGTTTTTT.

This rearrangement joins TRBV20-1 to TRBJ2-1; 7 positions agree with TRBD2. This CDR3 is 15 amino acids long. Trimming removed 8 bases from V and 10 bases from J; junction bases left unmatched: 20. CDR1 is DFQATT, CDR2 SNEGSKA, per germline (reference sequence). The CDR3 reads CSKFASGGKRGEQFF. The CDR3 DNA reads TGCAGTAAATTTGCGTCGGGAGGAAAACGGGGCGAGCAGTTCTTC.

The sample holds a few counts of this clonotype. The V call is TRBV20-1, the J call TRBJ1-5; D may be TRBD1 (6 bases). With 3 bases removed from V and 1 base from J, the gap between germline ends came to 13 bases. Germline V gene lookup returns CDR1 DFQATT and CDR2 SNEGSKA (reference sequence). CDR3 length: 15 residues. CDR3 nucleotides: TGCAGTGCTAGGCGAGCAGGGGCCAGCAATCAGCCCCAGCATTTT. Translation gives CSARRAGASNQPQHF.

The chain recombines TRBV21-1 with TRBJ2-7; the listed D gene, TRBD1, was not tested against the DNA. TRBV21-1 is deemed a pseudogene. CDR3 length: 13 residues. The CDR3 DNA is TGTGCCAGCGCCCCTCACCCCGGGACAGAGGCTTTCTTC. It yields the protein CASAPHPGTEAFF.

This clonotype has a handful of counts. The V call is TRBV29-1, the J call TRBJ2-5, with 10 bases fitting TRBD2. This CDR3 region has 15 residues. CDR1 SQVTM and CDR2 ANQGSEA come from the germline V gene. Germline trimming cut 5 bases from V and 5 bases from J; bases unmatched to any gene: 11. CDR3 DNA sequence: TGCAGCGTTTTACCGGGACTAGCGTCTATGGAGACCCAGTACTTC. Protein sequence: CSVLPGLASMETQYF.